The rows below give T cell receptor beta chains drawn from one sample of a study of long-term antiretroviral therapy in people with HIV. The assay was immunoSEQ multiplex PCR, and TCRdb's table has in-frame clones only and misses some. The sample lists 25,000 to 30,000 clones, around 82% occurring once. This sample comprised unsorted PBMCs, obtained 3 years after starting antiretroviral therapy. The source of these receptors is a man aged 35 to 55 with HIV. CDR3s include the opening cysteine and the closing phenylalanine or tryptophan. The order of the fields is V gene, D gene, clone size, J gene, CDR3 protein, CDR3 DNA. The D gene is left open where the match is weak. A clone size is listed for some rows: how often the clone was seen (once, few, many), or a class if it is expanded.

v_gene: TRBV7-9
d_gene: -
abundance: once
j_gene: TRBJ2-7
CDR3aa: CASSLGGRPSYEQYF
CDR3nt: TGTGCCAGCAGCTTAGGGGGACGCCCATCCTACGAGCAGTACTTC

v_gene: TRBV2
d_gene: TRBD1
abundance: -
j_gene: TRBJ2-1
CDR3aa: CASVDRDSDNEQFF
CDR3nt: TGTGCCAGCGTAGACCGGGACAGTGACAATGAGCAGTTCTTC

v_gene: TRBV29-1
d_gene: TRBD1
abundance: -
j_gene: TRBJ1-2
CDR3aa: CSVGTGFYGYTF
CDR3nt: TGCAGCGTTGGGACAGGGTTCTATGGCTACACCTTC

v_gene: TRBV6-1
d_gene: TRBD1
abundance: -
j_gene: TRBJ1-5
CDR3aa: CASSEVGTETQPQHF
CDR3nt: TGTGCCAGCAGTGAAGTGGGGACAGAGACTCAGCCCCAGCATTTT

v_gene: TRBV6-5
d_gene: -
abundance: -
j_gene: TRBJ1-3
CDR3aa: CASSPGQRGNTIYF
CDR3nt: TGTGCCAGCAGCCCCGGACAGCGTGGAAACACCATATATTTT

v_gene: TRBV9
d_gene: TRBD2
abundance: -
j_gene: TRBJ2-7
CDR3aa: CASSVGSTSGSSEQYF
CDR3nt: TGTGCCAGCAGCGTAGGAAGCACTAGCGGAAGTAGCGAGCAGTACTTC

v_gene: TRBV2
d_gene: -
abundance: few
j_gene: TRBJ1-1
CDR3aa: CASSTPDSPVDFF
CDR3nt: TGTGCCAGCAGTACACCGGACAGCCCAGTCGATTTCTTT

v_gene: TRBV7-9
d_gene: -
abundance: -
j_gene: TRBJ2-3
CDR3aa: CASSLAPTGTSTDTQYF
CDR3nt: TGTGCCAGCAGCTTAGCTCCGACAGGGACTAGCACAGATACGCAGTATTTT

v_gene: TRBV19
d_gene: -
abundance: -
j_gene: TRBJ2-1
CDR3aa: CASSIARGDEQFF
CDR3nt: TGTGCCAGTAGTATAGCAAGGGGCGATGAGCAGTTCTTC

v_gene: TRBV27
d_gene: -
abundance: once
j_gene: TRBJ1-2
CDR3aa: CASSLWRNYGYTF
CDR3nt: TGTGCCAGCAGTTTGTGGAGGAACTATGGCTACACCTTC

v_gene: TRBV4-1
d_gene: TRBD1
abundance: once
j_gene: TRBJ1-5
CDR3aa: CASSQEVGPGTASNQPQHF
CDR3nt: TGCGCCAGCAGCCAAGAAGTGGGACCCGGGACAGCTAGCAATCAGCCCCAGCATTTT

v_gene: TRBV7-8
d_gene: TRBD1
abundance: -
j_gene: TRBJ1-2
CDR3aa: CASSPSGQGYGYTF
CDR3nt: TGTGCCAGCAGCCCATCGGGACAGGGATATGGCTACACCTTC

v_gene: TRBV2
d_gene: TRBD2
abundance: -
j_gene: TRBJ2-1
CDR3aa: CATSPRSSGSAEQFF
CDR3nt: TGTGCCACCTCCCCGCGAAGTAGCGGGAGTGCTGAGCAGTTCTTC

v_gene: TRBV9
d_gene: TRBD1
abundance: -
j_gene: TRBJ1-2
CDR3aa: CASSPGGQGDRIDTF
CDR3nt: TGTGCCAGCAGCCCAGGCGGACAGGGGGATCGGATAGACACCTTC

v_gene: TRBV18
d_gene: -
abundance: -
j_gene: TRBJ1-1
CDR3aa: CASSKRESEAFF
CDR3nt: TGTGCCAGCTCAAAGAGGGAGTCTGAAGCTTTCTTT

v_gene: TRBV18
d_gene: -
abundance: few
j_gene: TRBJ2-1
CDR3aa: CASSPSRENEQFF
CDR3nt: TGTGCCAGCTCCCCGTCGAGGGAGAATGAGCAGTTCTTC

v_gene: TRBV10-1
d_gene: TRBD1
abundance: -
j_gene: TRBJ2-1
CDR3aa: CASSDWDSPYNEQFF
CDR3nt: TGCGCCAGCAGTGACTGGGACAGTCCCTACAATGAGCAGTTCTTC

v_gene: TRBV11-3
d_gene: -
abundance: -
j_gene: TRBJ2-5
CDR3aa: CASRASRGGQETQYF
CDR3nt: TGTGCCAGCCGCGCCTCTCGTGGGGGGCAAGAGACCCAGTACTTC

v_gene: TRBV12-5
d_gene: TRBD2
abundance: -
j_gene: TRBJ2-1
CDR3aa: CASGLSTLTSGLYNEQFF
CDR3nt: TGTGCTAGTGGTTTGTCCACCCTGACTAGCGGCCTCTACAATGAGCAGTTCTTC

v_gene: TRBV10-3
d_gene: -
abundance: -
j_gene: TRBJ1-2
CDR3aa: CAISEMEGYGYTF
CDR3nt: TGTGCCATCAGTGAAATGGAGGGCTATGGCTACACCTTC

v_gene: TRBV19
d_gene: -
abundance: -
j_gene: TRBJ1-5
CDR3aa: CASSIVHQPQHF
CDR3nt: TGTGCCAGTAGTATAGTTCATCAGCCCCAGCATTTT

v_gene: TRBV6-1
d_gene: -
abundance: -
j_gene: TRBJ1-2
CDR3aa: CASSEAQGSYGYTF
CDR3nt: TGTGCCAGCAGTGAGGCGCAGGGGAGCTATGGCTACACCTTC

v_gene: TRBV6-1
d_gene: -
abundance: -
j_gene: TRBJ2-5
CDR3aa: CASSELALRETQYF
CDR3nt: TGTGCCAGCAGTGAACTGGCCCTTAGGGAGACCCAGTACTTC

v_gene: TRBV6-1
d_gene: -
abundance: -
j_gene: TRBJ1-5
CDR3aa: CASSENVLSNQPQHF
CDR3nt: TGTGCCAGCAGTGAGAATGTCCTTAGCAATCAGCCCCAGCATTTT

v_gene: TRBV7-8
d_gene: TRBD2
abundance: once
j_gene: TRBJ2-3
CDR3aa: CATAGGRTDTQYF
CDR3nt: TGTGCCACGGCGGGGGGGCGTACAGATACGCAGTATTTT

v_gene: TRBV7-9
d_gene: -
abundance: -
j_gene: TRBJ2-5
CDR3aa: CASSLWQKQETQYF
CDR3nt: TGTGCCAGCAGCTTATGGCAGAAACAAGAGACCCAGTACTTC

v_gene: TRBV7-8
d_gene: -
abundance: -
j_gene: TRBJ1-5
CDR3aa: CASSLGQYQPQHF
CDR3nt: TGTGCCAGCAGCTTAGGGCAGTATCAGCCCCAGCATTTT

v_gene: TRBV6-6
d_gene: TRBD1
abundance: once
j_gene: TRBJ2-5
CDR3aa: CASRGQGAGETQYF
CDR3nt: TGTGCCAGCAGGGGCCAGGGGGCGGGGGAGACCCAGTACTTC

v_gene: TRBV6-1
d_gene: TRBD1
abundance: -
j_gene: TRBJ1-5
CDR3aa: CASSDGTVLSNQPQHF
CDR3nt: TGTGCCAGCAGTGATGGGACAGTCCTTAGCAATCAGCCCCAGCATTTT

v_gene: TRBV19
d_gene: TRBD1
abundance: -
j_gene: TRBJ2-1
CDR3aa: CASSPDRVGYNEQFF
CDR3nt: TGTGCCAGTAGTCCCGACAGGGTAGGCTACAATGAGCAGTTCTTC

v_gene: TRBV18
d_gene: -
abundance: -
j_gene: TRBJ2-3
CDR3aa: CASSPIPGGTDTQYF
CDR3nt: TGTGCCAGCTCACCGATTCCAGGGGGGACAGATACGCAGTATTTT

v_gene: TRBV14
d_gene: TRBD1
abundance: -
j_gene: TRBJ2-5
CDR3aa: CASSHRAGTGGETQYF
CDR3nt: TGTGCCAGCAGCCATCGCGCAGGGACAGGGGGGGAGACCCAGTACTTC

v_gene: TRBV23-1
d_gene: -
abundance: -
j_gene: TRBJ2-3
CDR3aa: CASSQLRRIRTDTQYF
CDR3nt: TGCGCCAGCAGTCAATTACGGCGGATCCGCACAGATACGCAGTATTTT

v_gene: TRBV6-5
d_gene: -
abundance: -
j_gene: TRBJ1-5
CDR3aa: CASRATVSNQPQHF
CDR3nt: TGTGCCAGCAGAGCTACAGTTAGCAATCAGCCCCAGCATTTT

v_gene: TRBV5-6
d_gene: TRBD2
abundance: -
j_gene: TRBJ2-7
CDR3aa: CASSLGPSGYEQYF
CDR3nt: TGTGCCAGCAGCTTGGGTCCTAGCGGTTACGAGCAGTACTTC

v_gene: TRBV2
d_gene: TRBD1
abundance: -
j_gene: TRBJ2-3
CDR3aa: CASRLDRESTDTQYF
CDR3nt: TGTGCCAGCAGGTTGGACAGGGAAAGCACAGATACGCAGTATTTT

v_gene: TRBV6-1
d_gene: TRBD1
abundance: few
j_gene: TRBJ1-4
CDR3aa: CASSERTGVNEKLFF
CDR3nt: TGTGCCAGCAGTGAGAGGACAGGGGTTAATGAAAAACTGTTTTTT

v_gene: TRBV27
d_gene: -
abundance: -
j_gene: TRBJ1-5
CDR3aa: CASRRDSISNQPQHF
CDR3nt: TGTGCCAGCAGGCGCGACAGCATAAGCAATCAGCCCCAGCATTTT

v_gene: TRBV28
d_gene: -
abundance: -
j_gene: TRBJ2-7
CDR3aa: CASSFTETALTYEQYF
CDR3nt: TGTGCCAGCAGTTTCACGGAGACAGCCCTAACCTACGAGCAGTACTTC

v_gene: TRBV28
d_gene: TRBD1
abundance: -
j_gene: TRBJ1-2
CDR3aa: CASSPMTGEGLGYTF
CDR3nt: TGTGCCAGCAGTCCCATGACAGGGGAGGGTCTTGGCTACACCTTC

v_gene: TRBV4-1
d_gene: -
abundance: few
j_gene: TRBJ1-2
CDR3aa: CASSHVITGSTYGYTF
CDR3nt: TGCGCCAGCAGCCACGTTATCACAGGGTCCACCTATGGCTACACCTTC

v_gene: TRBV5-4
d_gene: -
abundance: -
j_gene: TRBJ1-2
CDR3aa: CASSLGGALFYGYTF
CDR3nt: TGTGCCAGCAGCTTGGGGGGGGCCCTCTTCTATGGCTACACCTTC

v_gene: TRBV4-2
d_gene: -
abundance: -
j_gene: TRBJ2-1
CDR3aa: CASSQLNGALDNEQFF
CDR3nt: TGTGCCAGCAGCCAATTAAACGGGGCCCTCGATAATGAGCAGTTCTTC

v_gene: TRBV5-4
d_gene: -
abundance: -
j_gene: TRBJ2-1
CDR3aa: CASSLVGRNNEQFF
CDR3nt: TGTGCCAGCAGCTTGGTCGGCAGAAACAATGAGCAGTTCTTC

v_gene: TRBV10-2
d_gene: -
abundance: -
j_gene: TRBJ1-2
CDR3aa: CASSPGDYGYTF
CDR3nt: TGCGCCAGCAGTCCCGGGGACTATGGCTACACCTTC

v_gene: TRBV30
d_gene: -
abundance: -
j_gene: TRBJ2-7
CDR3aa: CAWSVPDRIFSYEQYF
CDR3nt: TGTGCCTGGAGTGTACCGGACAGAATTTTCTCCTACGAGCAGTACTTC

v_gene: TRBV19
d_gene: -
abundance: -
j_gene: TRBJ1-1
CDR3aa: CASKGSTEAFF
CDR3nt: TGTGCCAGTAAAGGGTCGACTGAAGCTTTCTTT

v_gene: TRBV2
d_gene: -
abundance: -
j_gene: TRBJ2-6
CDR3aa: CASLAGANVLTF
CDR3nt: TGTGCCAGTTTAGCTGGGGCCAACGTCCTGACTTTC

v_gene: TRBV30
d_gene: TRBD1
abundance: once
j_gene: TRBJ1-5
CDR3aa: CAWSPTGQVNQPQHF
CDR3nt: TGTGCCTGGAGCCCGACAGGACAGGTCAATCAGCCCCAGCATTTT